This T cell receptor (beta chain) was retrieved from a study of neurological immune-mediated disorders. Points from the study as a whole: The highest TCR clonal expansion occurred in HTLV-1-associated myelopathy; multiple sclerosis fell below healthy controls. The expanded clones of different subjects shared no CDR3 amino acid sequences (suggesting private repertoires in all groups).

This clonotype was detected ten times or more. The antigen remains undetermined. The cDNA came from 5'RACE with 10-nucleotide random UMIs. TCRdb passed the 5' RACE reads through MiXCR, listing each CDR3 protein once. The sample has about 21,000 distinct CDR3 sequences; roughly 15% are singletons. Source material was 2 million unsorted PBMCs, stored at -80 °C in RNAlater. CDR3 length: 14 residues. V was pared by 0 bases and J by 2 bases, with 8 bases between. Germline-derived CDR1 and CDR2 are SGHRS and YFSETQ. The sequenced material came from PBMCs. The receptor was isolated from a female donor with HTLV-1-associated myelopathy (HAM/TSP). V usage is TRBV5-1 and J usage is TRBJ1-2, with D possibly TRBD1 on 6 matching bases. This CDR3 is CASSLEGGNYGYTF. CDR3 DNA: TGCGCCAGCAGCTTGGAGGGGGGCAACTATGGCTACACCTTC.